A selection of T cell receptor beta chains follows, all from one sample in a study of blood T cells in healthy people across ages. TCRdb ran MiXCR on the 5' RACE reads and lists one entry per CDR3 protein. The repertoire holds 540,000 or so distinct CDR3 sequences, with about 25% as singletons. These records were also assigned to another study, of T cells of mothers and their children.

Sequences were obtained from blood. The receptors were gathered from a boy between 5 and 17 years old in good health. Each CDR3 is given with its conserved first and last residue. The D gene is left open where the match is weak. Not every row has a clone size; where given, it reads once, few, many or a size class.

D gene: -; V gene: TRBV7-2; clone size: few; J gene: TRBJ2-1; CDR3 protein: CASSLESGLPAVHWFF; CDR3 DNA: TGTGCCAGCAGCTTAGAATCCGGGCTACCGGCAGTTCATTGGTTCTTC
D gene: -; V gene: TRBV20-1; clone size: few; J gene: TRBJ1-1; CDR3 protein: CSARLLGFTEAFF; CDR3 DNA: TGCAGTGCCCGACTTTTAGGCTTCACTGAAGCTTTCTTT
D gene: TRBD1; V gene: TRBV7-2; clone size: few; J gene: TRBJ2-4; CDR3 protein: CASSSRTGVAKNIQYF; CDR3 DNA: TGTGCCAGCAGCTCCAGGACAGGGGTAGCCAAAAACATTCAGTACTTC
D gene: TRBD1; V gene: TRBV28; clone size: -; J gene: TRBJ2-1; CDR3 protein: CASSPDRDSNNEQFF; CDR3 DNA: TGTGCCAGCAGCCCCGACCGGGACAGTAACAATGAGCAGTTCTTC
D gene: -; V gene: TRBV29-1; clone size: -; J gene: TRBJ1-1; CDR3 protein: CNALSGDTEAFF; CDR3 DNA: TGCAACGCTTTGAGCGGGGACACTGAAGCTTTCTTT
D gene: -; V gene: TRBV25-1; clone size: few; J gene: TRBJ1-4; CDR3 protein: CASSEYPDHNEKLFF; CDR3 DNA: TGTGCCAGCAGTGAATACCCGGACCACAATGAAAAACTGTTTTTT
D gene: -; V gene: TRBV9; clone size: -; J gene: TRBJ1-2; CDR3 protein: CASNSDVSGYGYTF; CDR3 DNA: TGTGCCAGCAATTCGGACGTCTCGGGCTATGGCTACACCTTC
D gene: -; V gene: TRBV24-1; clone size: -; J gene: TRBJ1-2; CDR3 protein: CATSDPSRRYGYTF; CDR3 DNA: TGTGCCACCAGTGATCCCAGTAGACGCTATGGCTACACCTTC
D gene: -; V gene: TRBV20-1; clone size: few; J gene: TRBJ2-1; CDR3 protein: CSASLGTLRFF; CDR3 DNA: TGCAGTGCTAGTTTGGGCACCCTCCGATTCTTC
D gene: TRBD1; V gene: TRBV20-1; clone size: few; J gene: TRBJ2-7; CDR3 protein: CSAMTGSGYEQYF; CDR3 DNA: TGCAGTGCTATGACAGGGAGTGGCTACGAGCAGTACTTC
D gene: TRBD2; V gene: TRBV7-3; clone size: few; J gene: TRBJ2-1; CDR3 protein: CASSFAGTSGRLEQFF; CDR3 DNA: TGTGCCAGCAGCTTCGCCGGGACTAGCGGGAGACTAGAGCAGTTCTTC
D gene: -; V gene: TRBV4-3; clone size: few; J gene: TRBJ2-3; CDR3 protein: CASSQASQSTDTQYF; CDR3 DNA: TGCGCCAGCAGCCAAGCCTCACAAAGCACAGATACGCAGTATTTT
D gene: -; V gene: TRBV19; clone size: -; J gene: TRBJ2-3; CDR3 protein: CASSSQPGHSTDTQYF; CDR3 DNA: TGTGCCAGTAGTTCACAACCGGGACACAGCACAGATACGCAGTATTTT
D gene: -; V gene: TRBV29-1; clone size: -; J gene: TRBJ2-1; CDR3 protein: CSVEPPMVRERPYNEQFF; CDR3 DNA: TGCAGCGTTGAACCTCCTATGGTGCGGGAACGCCCCTACAATGAGCAGTTCTTC
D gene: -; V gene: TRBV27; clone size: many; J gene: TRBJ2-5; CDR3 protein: CASRMGAGTQYF; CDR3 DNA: TGTGCCAGCAGAATGGGGGCCGGAACCCAGTACTTC
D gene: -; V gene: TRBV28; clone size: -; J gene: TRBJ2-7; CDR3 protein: CASSLVADTYEQYF; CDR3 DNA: TGTGCCAGCAGTTTAGTAGCGGACACCTACGAGCAGTACTTC
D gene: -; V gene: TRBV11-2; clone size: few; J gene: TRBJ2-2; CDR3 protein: CASSPGRNSGELFF; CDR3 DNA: TGTGCCAGCAGCCCAGGACGGAACTCCGGGGAGCTGTTTTTT
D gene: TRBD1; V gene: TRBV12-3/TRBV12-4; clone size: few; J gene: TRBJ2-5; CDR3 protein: CASSAGQAKETQYF; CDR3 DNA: TGTGCCAGCAGTGCGGGACAGGCGAAAGAGACCCAGTACTTC
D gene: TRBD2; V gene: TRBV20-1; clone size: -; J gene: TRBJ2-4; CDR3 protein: CSARETSGGDKNIQYF; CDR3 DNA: TGCAGTGCTAGAGAGACAAGCGGGGGGGACAAAAACATTCAGTACTTC
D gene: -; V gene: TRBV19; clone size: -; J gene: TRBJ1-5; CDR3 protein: CASSGDTDYSNQPQHF; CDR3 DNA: TGTGCCAGTAGTGGAGACACGGATTATAGCAATCAGCCCCAGCATTTT
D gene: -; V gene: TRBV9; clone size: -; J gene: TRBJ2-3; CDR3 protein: CASSSTGTRSTDTQYF; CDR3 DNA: TGTGCCAGCAGCTCCACCGGGACTCGGTCCACAGATACGCAGTATTTT
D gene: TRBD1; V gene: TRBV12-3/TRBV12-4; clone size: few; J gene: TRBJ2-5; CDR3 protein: CATSTLQGVEQYF; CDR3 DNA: TGTGCCACTTCGACCCTTCAGGGGGTTGAGCAGTACTTC
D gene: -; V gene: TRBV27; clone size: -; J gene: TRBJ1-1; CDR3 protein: CASSLSGFNTEAFF; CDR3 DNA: TGTGCCAGCAGTTTATCTGGCTTCAACACTGAAGCTTTCTTT
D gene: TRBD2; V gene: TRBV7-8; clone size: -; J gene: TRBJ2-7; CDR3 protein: CASSLRIWTSGSTSYEQYF; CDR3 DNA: TGTGCCAGCAGCTTAAGGATCTGGACTAGCGGGAGCACGTCCTACGAGCAGTACTTC
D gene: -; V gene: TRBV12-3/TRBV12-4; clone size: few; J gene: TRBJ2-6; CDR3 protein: CASSLAHYGPRGANVLTF; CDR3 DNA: TGTGCCAGCAGTTTAGCGCATTACGGCCCTAGGGGGGCCAACGTCCTGACTTTC
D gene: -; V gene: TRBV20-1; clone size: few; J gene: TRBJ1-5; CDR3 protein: CSARVGQLSNQPQHF; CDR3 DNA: TGCAGTGCTAGGGTAGGGCAGCTTAGCAATCAGCCCCAGCATTTT
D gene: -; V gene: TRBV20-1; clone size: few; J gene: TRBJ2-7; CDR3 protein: CSASGSGVSYEQYF; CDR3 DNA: TGCAGTGCTAGTGGGTCGGGGGTTTCCTACGAGCAGTACTTC
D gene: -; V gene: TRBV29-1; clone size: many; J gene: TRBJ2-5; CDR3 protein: CSVRGTATQETQYF; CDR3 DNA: TGCAGCGTTCGCGGGACAGCCACTCAAGAGACCCAGTACTTC
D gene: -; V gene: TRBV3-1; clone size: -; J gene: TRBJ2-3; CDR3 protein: CASSQGGAAGADTQYF; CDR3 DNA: TGTGCCAGCAGCCAAGGGGGAGCCGCCGGGGCAGATACGCAGTATTTT
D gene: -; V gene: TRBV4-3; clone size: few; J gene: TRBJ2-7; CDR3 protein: CASSQSLRPYEQYF; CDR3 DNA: TGCGCCAGCAGCCAATCTCTGAGGCCCTACGAGCAGTACTTC
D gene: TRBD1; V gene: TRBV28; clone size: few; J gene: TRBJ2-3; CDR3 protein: CASSLCRQGWTDTQYF; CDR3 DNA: TGTGCCAGCAGTTTATGTAGACAGGGTTGGACAGATACGCAGTATTTT
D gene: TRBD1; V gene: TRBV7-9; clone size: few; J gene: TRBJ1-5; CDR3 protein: CASSSNEEDRAHQPQHF; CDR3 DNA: TGTGCCAGCAGCTCTAACGAGGAGGACAGGGCTCATCAGCCCCAGCATTTT
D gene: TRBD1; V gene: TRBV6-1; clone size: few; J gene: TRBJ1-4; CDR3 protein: CASSTIQGAGEKLFF; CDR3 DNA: TGTGCCAGCAGTACGATACAGGGGGCTGGGGAAAAACTGTTTTTT
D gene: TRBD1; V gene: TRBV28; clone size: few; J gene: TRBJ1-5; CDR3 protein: CASSSGQGDNQPQHF; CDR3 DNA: TGTGCCAGCAGTAGTGGACAGGGGGATAATCAGCCCCAGCATTTT
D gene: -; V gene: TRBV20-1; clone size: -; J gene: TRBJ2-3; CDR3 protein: CSARKTGGIAGTDTQYF; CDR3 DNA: TGCAGTGCTAGAAAAACTGGCGGGATCGCCGGTACAGATACGCAGTATTTT
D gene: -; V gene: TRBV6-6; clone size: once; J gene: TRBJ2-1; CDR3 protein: CASAGYNEQFF; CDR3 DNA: TGTGCCAGCGCGGGGTACAATGAGCAGTTCTTC